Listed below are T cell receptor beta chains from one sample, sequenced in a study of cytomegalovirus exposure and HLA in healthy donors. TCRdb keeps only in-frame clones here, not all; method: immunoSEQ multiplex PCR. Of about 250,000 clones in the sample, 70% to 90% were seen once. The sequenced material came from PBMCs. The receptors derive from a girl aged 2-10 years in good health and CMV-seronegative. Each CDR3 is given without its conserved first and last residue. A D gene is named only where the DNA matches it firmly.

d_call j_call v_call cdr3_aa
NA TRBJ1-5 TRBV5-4 ASNRQARAQH
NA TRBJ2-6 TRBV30 AWGQFSGANVLT
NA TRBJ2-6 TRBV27 ASRRRPSGANVLT
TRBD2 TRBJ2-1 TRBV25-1 ASSEGSGPSYNEQF
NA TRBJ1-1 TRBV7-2 ASSLEGLNTEAF
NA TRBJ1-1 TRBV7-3 ASSPQQGPATEAF
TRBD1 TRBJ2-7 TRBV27 ASSYGTGGPYEQY
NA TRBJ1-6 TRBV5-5 ASSEALLRRSYNSPLH
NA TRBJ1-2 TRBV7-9 ASSLEGSQGYGYT
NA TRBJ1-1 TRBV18 ASSPRPFTGQNTEAF
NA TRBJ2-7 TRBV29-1 SVVERSSYEQY
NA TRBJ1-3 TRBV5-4 ASSFPDSSSGNTIY
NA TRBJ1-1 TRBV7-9 ASSLGLTGAF
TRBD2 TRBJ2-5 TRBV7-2 ASSPGLAEKETQY
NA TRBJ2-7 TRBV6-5 ASSLRQVSYEQY
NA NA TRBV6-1 ASIRQEGIYEQY
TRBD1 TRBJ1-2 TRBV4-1 ASSRDPGQGPNGYT
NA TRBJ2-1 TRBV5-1 ASSLEAVSYNEQF
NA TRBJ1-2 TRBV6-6 ASDARGGMGYT
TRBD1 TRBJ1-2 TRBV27 ASSMGQGATWGYT
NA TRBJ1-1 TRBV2 ASSASGNTEAF
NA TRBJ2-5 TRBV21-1 ASSKARRETQY
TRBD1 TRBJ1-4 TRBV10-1 ASTLIRDRGFKKLF
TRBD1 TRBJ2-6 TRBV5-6 ASSLVQGGISGANVLT
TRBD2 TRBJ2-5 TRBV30 AGSAGLAGETQY
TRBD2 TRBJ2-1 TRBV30 AWDLGTSGNEQF
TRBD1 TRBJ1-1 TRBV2 ATKTGPNTEAF
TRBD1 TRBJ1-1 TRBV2 ASSVRTGGFLPMNTEAF
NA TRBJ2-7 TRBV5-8 ASRRDYEQY
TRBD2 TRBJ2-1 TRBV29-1 SVERGGSYNEQF
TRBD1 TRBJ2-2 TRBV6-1 ASSARDRMTGELF
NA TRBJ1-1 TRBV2 ASSGSRNTEAF
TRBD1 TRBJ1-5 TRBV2 ASSWTGINQPQH
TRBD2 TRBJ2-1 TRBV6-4 ASSDSTSGRRHEQF
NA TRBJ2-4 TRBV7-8 ASSLGLAKNIQY
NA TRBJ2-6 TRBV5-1 ASSLIAAGYVSGANVLT
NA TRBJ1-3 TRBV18 ASSPRQGQMSGNTIY
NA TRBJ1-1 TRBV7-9 SSSQGQLNTEAF
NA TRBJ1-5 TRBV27 ASSVAYGTLNQPQH
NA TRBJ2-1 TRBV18 ASSPYPGELVNEQF
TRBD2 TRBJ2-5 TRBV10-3 AISVGLAGETQY
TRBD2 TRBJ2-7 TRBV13 ASSRTQGLAGVDEQY
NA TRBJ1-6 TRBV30 AWTAGPRSPLH
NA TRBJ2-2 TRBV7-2 ASSFYGLNTGELF
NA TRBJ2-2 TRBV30 AWSAGTLYTGELF
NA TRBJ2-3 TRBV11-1 ASSGRVHTQY
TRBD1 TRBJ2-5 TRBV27 ASSSTGLWETQY
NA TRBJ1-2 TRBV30 AWSFWAGGYT
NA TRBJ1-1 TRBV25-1 ASSDWTDLNTEAF
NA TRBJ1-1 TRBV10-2 ATSNSAAGAWNTEAF
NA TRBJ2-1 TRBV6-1 ASTDRELAHNEQF
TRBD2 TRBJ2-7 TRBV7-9 ASSAPGTGGGEQY
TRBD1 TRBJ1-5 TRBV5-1 ASSARDRGNQPQH